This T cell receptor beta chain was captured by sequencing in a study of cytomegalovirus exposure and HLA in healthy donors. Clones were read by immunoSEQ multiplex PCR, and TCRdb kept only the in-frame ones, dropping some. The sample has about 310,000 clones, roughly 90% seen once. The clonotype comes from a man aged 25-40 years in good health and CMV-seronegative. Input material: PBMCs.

The CDR3 loop is CASSQSGQALTRKLFF. The DNA for the CDR3 is TGTGCCAGCAGCCAATCCGGACAGGCCCTAACTCGGAAACTGTTTTTT. V usage is TRBV16 and J usage is TRBJ1-4; 7 bases are a match to TRBD1. This CDR3 is built from 16 residues. Germline lookup yields CDR1 KGHSY and CDR2 FQNENV. With 0 bases clipped from V and 11 bases from J, the junction kept 12 bases outside the gene matches.